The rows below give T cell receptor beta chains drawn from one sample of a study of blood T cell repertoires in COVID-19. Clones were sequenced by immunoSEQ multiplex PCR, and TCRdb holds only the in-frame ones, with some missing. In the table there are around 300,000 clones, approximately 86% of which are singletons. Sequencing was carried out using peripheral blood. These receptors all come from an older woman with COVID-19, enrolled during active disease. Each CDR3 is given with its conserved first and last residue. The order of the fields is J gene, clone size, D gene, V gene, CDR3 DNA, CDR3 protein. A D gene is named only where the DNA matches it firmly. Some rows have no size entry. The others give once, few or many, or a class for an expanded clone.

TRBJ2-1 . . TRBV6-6 TGTGCCAGCAGTTACTCTAGCACCACCTACAATGAGCAGTTCTTC CASSYSSTTYNEQFF
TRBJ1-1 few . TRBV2 TGTGCCAGCAGTGAATTTAGCGGGGGCGAAGCTTTCTTT CASSEFSGGEAFF
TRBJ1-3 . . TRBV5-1 TGCGCCAGCAGCGCAACCCAGGGAACTGGAAACACCATATATTTT CASSATQGTGNTIYF
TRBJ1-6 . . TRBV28 TGTGCCAGCAGGGGGACTCTTTTGGTCCTCCACTTT CASRGTLLVLHF
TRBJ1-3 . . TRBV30 TGTGCCTGGAGTGTACTCCTCTTTGGAAACACCATATATTTT CAWSVLLFGNTIYF
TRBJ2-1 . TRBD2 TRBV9 TGTGCCAGCAGCGTACTGGGGACTAGCGGGTACAATGAGCAGTTCTTC CASSVLGTSGYNEQFF
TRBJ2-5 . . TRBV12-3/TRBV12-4 TGTGCCAGCAGTTTTGGGGGGACTGAGACCCAGTACTTC CASSFGGTETQYF
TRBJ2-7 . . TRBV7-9 TGTGCCAGCAGCTCCGGGACTTTAGCCGAGCAGTACTTC CASSSGTLAEQYF
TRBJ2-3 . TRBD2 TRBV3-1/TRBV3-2 TGTGCCAGCAGCCAAACTAGCGGGGCCCGCACAGATACGCAGTATTTT CASSQTSGARTDTQYF
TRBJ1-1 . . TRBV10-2 TGCGCCAGCAGTGAGCCGACTGCCGATACTGAAGCTTTCTTT CASSEPTADTEAFF
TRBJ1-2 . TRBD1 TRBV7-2 TGTGCCAGCAGTCAAACCGACAGGGGGAACTATGGCTACACCTTC CASSQTDRGNYGYTF
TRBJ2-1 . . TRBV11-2 TGTGCCAGCAGCCCCGACCGAGGTGAGCAGTTCTTC CASSPDRGEQFF
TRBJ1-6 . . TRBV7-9 TGTGCCAGCAGCTTAGAACAGGGCTATTCACCCCTCCACTTT CASSLEQGYSPLHF
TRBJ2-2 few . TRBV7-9 TGTGCCAGCAGCTTATCCCCCGCGGACACCGGGGAGCTGTTTTTT CASSLSPADTGELFF
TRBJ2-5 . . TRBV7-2 TGTGCCAGCAGCTTAGGCGGAGACCAGTACTTC CASSLGGDQYF
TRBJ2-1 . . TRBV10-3 TGTGCCATCAGAGCGACCTACAATGAGCAGTTCTTC CAIRATYNEQFF
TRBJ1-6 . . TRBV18 TGTGCCAGCTCACCAGGGGAGGATTCACCCCTCCACTTT CASSPGEDSPLHF
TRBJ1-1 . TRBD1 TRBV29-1 TGCAGCACCAGCCCCCCAGGGGGCCTGGGTACTGAAGCTTTCTTT CSTSPPGGLGTEAFF
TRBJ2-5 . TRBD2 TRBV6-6 TGTGCCAGCAGCCCTAGCGGCCAAGAGACCCAGTACTTC CASSPSGQETQYF
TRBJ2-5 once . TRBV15 TGTGCCACCAGCTCCCCCGGGAAAGGGGAGACCCAGTACTTC CATSSPGKGETQYF
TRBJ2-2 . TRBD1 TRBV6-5 TGTGCCAGCAGTCCCAGGGGGCGCACCGGGGAGCTGTTTTTT CASSPRGRTGELFF
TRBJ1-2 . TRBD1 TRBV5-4 TGTGCCAGCAGCTTAGACAGGGGGTTGGTCTATGGCTACACCTTC CASSLDRGLVYGYTF
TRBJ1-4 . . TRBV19 TGTGCCAGTAGTATCTTTCCCGGGAGAGTTAACGCTAATGAAAAACTGTTTTTT CASSIFPGRVNANEKLFF
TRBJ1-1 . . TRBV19 TGTGCCAGTAGTATCGGGGGGGACACTGAAGCTTTCTTT CASSIGGDTEAFF
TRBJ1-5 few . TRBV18 TGTGCCAGCTCCGAGGGCAGCAGCAAGGATCGGCCCCAGCATTTT CASSEGSSKDRPQHF
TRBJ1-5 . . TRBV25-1 TGTGCCAGCAGTGAACCCGGGTGGAGCAATCAGCCCCAGCATTTT CASSEPGWSNQPQHF
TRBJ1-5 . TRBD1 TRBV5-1 TGCGCCAGCAGCCCGGGACAGTTTGGCAATCAGCCCCAGCATTTT CASSPGQFGNQPQHF
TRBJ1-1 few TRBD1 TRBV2 TGTGCCAGCAGTCGGACAGGGGAGAACACTGAAGCTTTCTTT CASSRTGENTEAFF